These 26 T cell receptor beta chains were sequenced from one sample in a study of blood T cell repertoires in COVID-19. Profiling relied on immunoSEQ multiplex PCR, and the TCRdb table lists in-frame clones only, not all of them. The sample lists some 180,000 clones, 84% seen once, with 3% to 3.5% in the top ten. The sample taken for sequencing was PBMCs or T cells enriched from blood (not recorded which). The receptors here all came from a woman younger than 45 who had been exposed to COVID-19.

The rearrangement links TRBV6-5 to TRBJ1-6; D not certain. The CDR3 sequence is 13 residues long. V lost 0 bases and J 7 bases, leaving 4 bases between the germline ends. In germline, CDR1 is MNHEY, CDR2 SVGAGI. The CDR3 region is CASSYSGNSPLHF. The CDR3 DNA is TGTGCCAGCAGTTACTCCGGGAATTCACCCCTCCACTTT.

J is TRBJ2-5 and V is TRBV7-2, with D possibly being TRBD1 (6 bases). Looked up from germline, CDR1 is SGHTA and CDR2 is FQGNSA. Deletions cut 0 bases from V and 6 bases from J, with 11 bases between. The CDR3 covers 14 residues. CDR3 amino acids: CASSLASGVKTQYF. CDR3 coding DNA: TGTGCCAGCAGCTTAGCGTCAGGGGTAAAGACCCAGTACTTC. The complete variable domain, with remaining parts taken from reference TRBV7-2 and TRBJ2-5, reads GAGVSQSPSNKVTEKGKDVELRCDPISGHTALYWYRQSLGQGLEFLIYFQGNSAPDKSGLPSDRFSAERTGGSVSTLTIQRTQQEDSAVYLCASSLASGVKTQYFGPGTRLLVL.

The chain joins TRBV5-6 to TRBJ1-5; the D gene is possibly TRBD1 (6 bases). The CDR3 sequence is 16 residues long. Germline CDR1 and CDR2: SGHDT and YYEEEE. The ends were cut back, 3 bases at V and 0 bases at J, with 13 bases in the middle. CDR3 amino acids: CASSSQGGGSNQPQHF. In DNA form, the CDR3 reads TGTGCCAGCAGCTCTCAGGGAGGGGGTAGCAATCAGCCCCAGCATTTT.

The V call is TRBV10-3, the J call TRBJ1-1; D ambiguous. The V end lost 7 bases, the J end lost 4 bases, and 16 bases lay between the germline ends. The germline V gene encodes CDR1 ENHRY and CDR2 SYGVKD. The CDR3 consists of 14 residues. CDR3 amino acids: CAITPFAEGTEAFF. For the CDR3, the DNA is TGTGCCATCACTCCATTCGCGGAGGGCACTGAAGCTTTCTTT.

Comment on this clone: Because the CDR3's place on the DNA is in doubt, the DNA is left out and the CDR3 is given as listed by TCRdb. This chain uses TRBV21-1 with TRBJ1-3. TRBV21-1 represents a pseudogene. The CDR3 spans 18 amino acids, including both terminal residues. CDR3 sequence reads: CASSKGLWGGGSGNTIYF.

The V and J genes are TRBV9 and TRBJ2-3; 12 bases agree with TRBD2. V lost 0 bases, J lost 0 bases, and 2 bases stayed unmatched. The CDR3 is made up of 17 amino acids. Germline V CDR1 and CDR2: SGDLS, YYNGEE. The CDR3 DNA sequence: TGTGCCAGCAGCGTAGGACTAGCGGGGGTTAGCACAGATACGCAGTATTTT. Translated: CASSVGLAGVSTDTQYF. Supplemented by reference TRBV9 and TRBJ2-3, the full variable domain reads DSGVTQTPKHLITATGQRVTLRCSPRSGDLSVYWYQQSLDQGLQFLIQYYNGEERAKGNILERFSAQQFPDLHSELNLSSLELGDSALYFCASSVGLAGVSTDTQYFGPGTRLTVL.

The chain combines TRBV5-8 with TRBJ2-7; TRBD1 agrees at 10 bases. The length of the CDR3 is 16 residues. Germline loops: CDR1 SGHTS, CDR2 YDEGEE. Germline trimming cut 2 bases from V and 3 bases from J; bases unmatched to any gene: 8. This CDR3 is CASSLNFGTGDYEQYF. CDR3 bases: TGTGCCAGCAGCTTAAATTTCGGGACAGGGGACTACGAGCAGTACTTC.

The chain recombines TRBV7-9 with TRBJ1-2, with 7 bases identical to TRBD1. The CDR3 sequence is 13 residues long. The V gene's germline CDR1 is SEHNR and CDR2 FQNEAQ (reference sequence). Trimming removed 6 bases from V and 6 bases from J; junction bases left unmatched: 7. CDR3 bases: TGTGCCAGCAGACCTGGGACAGCTGATGGCTACACCTTC. This sequence encodes CASRPGTADGYTF.

A few counts support this clone. The V and J genes are TRBV19 and TRBJ1-5, with 7 bases matching TRBD1. V was clipped by 8 bases and J by 1 base; unmatched bases: 5. The CDR3 totals 14 residues. Per germline, CDR1 LNHDA and CDR2 SQIVND (reference sequence). Here the CDR3 DNA reads TGTGCCAGTGAATCGACAGGGAGCAATCAGCCCCAGCATTTT. The encoded protein is CASESTGSNQPQHF.

This clone showed up just once. J is TRBJ1-2 and V is TRBV18; 7 nucleotides agree with TRBD1. The CDR3 has 15 amino acids. The V gene's germline CDR1 is KGHSH and CDR2 LQKENI. Losses at the gene ends were 3 bases for V and 4 bases for J; bases not matched to a gene: 8. CDR3 residues: CASSPSGTEGYGYTF. The CDR3 nucleotides read TGTGCCAGCTCACCCTCCGGGACAGAAGGCTATGGCTACACCTTC.

This clone was recorded once. The chain uses TRBV2 and TRBJ1-2; TRBD1 might be the D (5 bases). Germline V lookup: CDR1 SNHLY, CDR2 FYNNEI. Trimming stripped 7 bases from V and 8 bases from J, with 17 bases between. CDR3 size: 13 residues. The CDR3 here is CASILLGGEGYTF. In DNA, the CDR3 is TGTGCCAGCATCCTTCTGGGGGGGGAAGGCTACACCTTC.

The V and J genes are TRBV30 and TRBJ2-3; 9 bases are a match to TRBD2. This CDR3 is 13 amino acids long. V lost 5 bases, J lost 5 bases, and 5 bases stayed unmatched. CDR1 is GTSNPN, CDR2 SVGIG, per germline (reference sequence). DNA of the CDR3: TGTGCCTGGTCCGGGACTAGCCAAGATACGCAGTATTTT. Amino acids: CAWSGTSQDTQYF.

This chain links TRBV30 with TRBJ2-3, with TRBD2 matching 9 bases. CDR1 GTSNPN and CDR2 SVGIG come from the germline V gene (reference sequence). After removal of 1 base from V and 3 bases from J, the junction contained 8 bases not matched to a gene. The CDR3 loop spans 16 amino acids. CDR3 region: CAWSEHSGGLTDTQYF. The CDR3 coding sequence is TGTGCCTGGAGTGAACATAGCGGGGGCCTAACAGATACGCAGTATTTT. Drawing the rest from reference TRBV30 and TRBJ2-3, the complete variable domain is SQTIHQWPATLVQPVGSPLSLECTVEGTSNPNLYWYRQAAGRGLQLLFYSVGIGQISSEVPQNLSASRPQDRQFILSSKKLLLSDSGFYLCAWSEHSGGLTDTQYFGPGTRLTVL.

This clone was seen once. The V gene is TRBV11-2, the J gene TRBJ2-4, with a tentative D call TRBD1 (6 bases). Germline V lookup: CDR1 SGHAT, CDR2 FQNNGV. The CDR3 sequence is 14 residues long. Trimming removed 2 bases at V and 9 bases at J, with 14 bases between. Here the CDR3 DNA reads TGTGCCAGCAGCTTAATTCGTACAGGGCGCATTCAGTACTTC. Amino acid sequence: CASSLIRTGRIQYF.

V is TRBV10-2 and J is TRBJ1-5; a possible D gene is TRBD1 (6 bases). This CDR3 has 15 residues. The germline V gene has CDR1 WSHSY and CDR2 SAAADI. V dropped 4 bases and J dropped 6 bases, with 16 bases sitting between them. The CDR3, as DNA: TGCGCCAGCAGTGGGCTGGGGGCGCTGAGTCAGCCCCAGCATTTT. Residues: CASSGLGALSQPQHF.

The chain has TRBV6-5 and TRBJ2-2; D is undetermined. The V end was cut by 7 bases, the J end by 5 bases, with 11 bases between. Germline CDR1 reads MNHEY; CDR2 reads SVGAGI. The CDR3 length is 13 residues. The DNA for the CDR3 is TGTGCCAGCATCCGGAGTGGGACCGGGGAGCTGTTTTTT. Translation gives CASIRSGTGELFF.

This clone was observed a handful of times. V and J are TRBV9 and TRBJ2-2; 12 bases fit TRBD2. The junction had 11 bases not matched to a gene; V was cut back by 3 bases and J by 5 bases. Germline lookup yields CDR1 SGDLS and CDR2 YYNGEE. The CDR3 runs 18 residues. CDR3: CASSGSPSGGAWTGELFF. The CDR3 nucleotides read TGTGCCAGCAGCGGTTCCCCTAGCGGGGGGGCGTGGACCGGGGAGCTGTTTTTT.

The V and J genes are TRBV2 and TRBJ1-1; a weak D match, TRBD1 (6 bases). Trimming cost V 5 bases and J 5 bases, with 15 bases left between them. Germline CDR1 is SNHLY and CDR2 is FYNNEI. There are 14 residues in the CDR3. The CDR3 DNA reads TGTGCCAGCAGTAACAGGGACACCTTAACTGAAGCTTTCTTT. This sequence encodes CASSNRDTLTEAFF.

The CDR3 DNA reads as TGTGCCAGCAGGGGATCTCCTCTAGCGGGGGGGAGTGGTTACAATGAGCAGTTCTTC. It yields the protein CASRGSPLAGGSGYNEQFF. The chain recombines TRBV11-2 with TRBJ2-1, with 12 bases matching TRBD2. J lost 4 bases, V lost 6 bases, and 16 bases had no gene match. This CDR3 has 19 residues. Germline CDR1 and CDR2: SGHAT and FQNNGV.

The genes are TRBV29-1 and TRBJ2-5, with 8 bases that match TRBD2. V shed 6 bases, J shed 5 bases, and the junction held 5 bases outside the gene matches. The CDR3 covers 12 residues. CDR1 is SQVTM and CDR2 is ANQGSEA in the germline V gene. CDR3 residues: CSVRVAGETQYF. The CDR3 DNA is TGCAGCGTCAGGGTAGCGGGGGAGACCCAGTACTTC.

The rearrangement uses TRBV19 and TRBJ2-7; no firm D call. This CDR3 is 12 amino acids long. Trimming removed 7 bases from V and 2 bases from J, with 9 bases in between. Germline-derived CDR1 and CDR2 are LNHDA and SQIVND (reference sequence). In nucleotides, the CDR3 is TGTGCCAGTATGCAGACACCCTACGAGCAGTACTTC. This codes for CASMQTPYEQYF.

The CDR3 nucleotides are TGTGCCAGCAGCTTAGTGACAGGGGGTTCCTACGAGCAGTACTTC. As protein: CASSLVTGGSYEQYF. The rearrangement links TRBV7-2 to TRBJ2-7, with 9 positions matching TRBD1. This CDR3 spans 15 amino acids. Germline CDR1 is SGHTA and CDR2 is FQGNSA. With V trimmed by 1 base and J by 1 base, 2 bases remained unmatched.

J is TRBJ2-1 and V is TRBV7-9, with D perhaps TRBD1 (5 bases). V was cut by 10 bases and J by 6 bases, with 16 bases left in between. The CDR3 loop spans 13 amino acids. Germline lookup yields CDR1 SEHNR and CDR2 FQNEAQ (reference sequence). As DNA, the CDR3 is TGTGCCACGGACATCCCCCCAGGCAATGAGCAGTTCTTC. Its translation: CATDIPPGNEQFF.

The gene calls are TRBV18 and TRBJ1-1, with TRBD1 matching 11 bases. CDR1 is KGHSH, CDR2 LQKENI, per germline. Trimming cost V 3 bases and J 4 bases; bases outside gene matches: 10. This CDR3 region has 17 residues. The CDR3 nucleotides are TGTGCCAGCTCACCTAACCCGGGACAGGGGGTGAGCACTGAAGCTTTCTTT. Translated: CASSPNPGQGVSTEAFF.

The V gene is TRBV10-3, the J gene TRBJ2-3, with 13 bases fitting TRBD2. There are 16 residues in the CDR3. Looked up from germline, CDR1 is ENHRY and CDR2 is SYGVKD. With 2 bases clipped from V and 2 bases from J, the junction kept 1 base outside the gene matches. The DNA for the CDR3 is TGTGCCATCAGTGAGGGGACTAGCGGGGACACAGATACGCAGTATTTT. Translation gives CAISEGTSGDTDTQYF.

The genes are TRBV5-1 and TRBJ1-6; 9 bases map to TRBD1. The CDR3 length is 14 residues. CDR1 and CDR2 from the germline V gene are SGHRS and YFSETQ. The ends lost 2 bases at V and 10 bases at J; junction bases unmatched: 4. The CDR3 sequence is CASSLGTGGSPLHF. The CDR3 nucleotides read TGCGCCAGCAGCTTAGGCACAGGGGGCTCACCCCTCCACTTT.